This section outlines one T cell receptor beta chain sequence together with its context. Antigen specificity is unknown. Germline V lookup: CDR1 KGHSH, CDR2 LQKENI. V was shortened by 2 bases and J by 1 base, with 5 bases between the two germline ends. The CDR3 is made up of 13 amino acids. This sample was taken from a study of OX40 agonist ivuxolimab in advanced cancers. About the research overall: Males comprised roughly four fifths of the group, whose mean age was 60 years (range about 20 to 79). Prior therapy, whether anti-PD-1, anti-PD-L1 or anti-CTLA-4, was allowed, and approximately 37% had some. The study's findings and limits: Among the nonresponders, some also had low normalized T-cell clonal expansion. Relative to CD4+ cells, CD8+ T cells on average had more expanded clones.

Sequencing was performed with immunoSEQ multiplex PCR; in TCRdb, only in-frame clones are kept and a portion is missing. The sample shows 74,000 or so clones, approximately 85% of them seen only once. The J gene is TRBJ2-5, the V gene TRBV18; no definite D call. The receptor was derived from an adult with an advanced solid tumor such as melanoma, head and neck, liver or kidney cancer. Source: CD4+ or CD8+ T cells sorted from blood, taken in a trial of the OX40 agonist ivuxolimab. CDR3 residues: CASSPGFQETQYF. CDR3 nucleotides: TGTGCCAGCTCACCAGGGTTCCAAGAGACCCAGTACTTC.